This T cell receptor beta chain was recovered during a study of blood T cell repertoires in COVID-19. Study-level background: Acute and convalescent COVID-19 samples came from the United States, Italy and Spain. PBMCs, B-cell-depleted T cells, or T cells were the source of the cDNA or gDNA that made up the material.

Germline lookup yields CDR1 KGHDR and CDR2 SFDVKD. V was clipped by 3 bases and J by 6 bases; unmatched bases: 0. The CDR3 spans 14 residues. Individuals drawn from about 26 US areas were about 18 to 95 years old. Original data processing: Amplification with reference gene primers provided the estimates of nucleated cell counts. Repertoires were generated with immunoSEQ multiplex PCR, while TCRdb's copy carries only in-frame clones and drops some. V and J calls plus clone size are reproduced from that table; the DNA served to infer D and trimming. Of around 140,000 clones in the sample, almost 80% were seen once.

Sequencing was performed on PBMCs or T cells enriched from blood (not recorded which). The chain employs TRBV24-1 and TRBJ1-6; 8 bases align to TRBD1. The source of this sequence is a woman aged 50 to 65 who had recovered from COVID-19. CDR3 loop: CATSDDRGNSPLHF. The CDR3 nucleotides are TGTGCCACCAGTGATGACAGGGGTAATTCACCCCTCCACTTT.